This T cell receptor (beta chain) was sequenced for a study of OX40 agonist ivuxolimab in advanced cancers. Background on the whole study: Ivuxolimab was an agonistic, fully human IgG2 monoclonal antibody directed against OX40 (CD134), a costimulatory receptor. Intravenous ivuxolimab was administered to patients every 2 weeks at six dose levels: 0.01, 0.1, 0.3, 1.5, 3 and 10 mg/kg. Of the approximately 50 dose-escalation patients, hepatocellular carcinoma was present in roughly 19, melanoma in approximately 15, renal cell carcinoma in 9 and head and neck cancer in 9. In the dose-escalation cohort, roughly four fifths of patients were male, and the mean age was around 60 years, with a range of roughly 23 to 85. Patients were allowed to have had prior anti-PD-1, anti-PD-L1 or anti-CTLA-4 therapy, and approximately 39% of the dose-escalation patients had been treated with checkpoint inhibitors. Partial responses occurred in three dose-escalation patients, of whom one had hepatocellular carcinoma and two had cutaneous melanoma. Peripheral TCRbeta sequencing was intended to test whether TCR sequence diversity was altered and clonal T-cell expansion was caused by ivuxolimab. The monotherapy dose-escalation portion (N ≈ 52 patients) of the phase I ivuxolimab trial is reported in the paper. What the authors observed across the whole study: On average, CD8+ T cells showed more expanded clones than CD4+ T cells after ivuxolimab. In partial responders in the 0.1-3.0 mg/kg groups, normalized peripheral clonal expansion was found to be among the lowest, especially among CD8+ T cells. At doses of 0.1 to 3.0 mg/kg, clonal expansion of both CD4+ and CD8+ blood T cells was observed from baseline to week 6. Antigen specificity was not determined for the clonally expanded peripheral T cells. Low levels of normalized T-cell clonal expansion were also seen in some patients who did not respond.

For sequencing of the TCRbeta CDR3 region, genomic DNA was extracted from the sorted cells. TCRbeta CDR3 regions were sequenced using the immunoSEQ Assay. The immuneACCESS repertoire file appears here via TCRdb, limited to in-frame rearrangements. These files lack a portion of the clones; in checked studies, under half of the deficit traces to unresolved V genes, and the cause of the others is not known. The sample table holds around 77,000 clones, of which around 87% were seen once. Roughly 1% of the sample is taken by the ten largest. The trial excluded patients who had a history of autoimmune disease or were on systemic immunosuppression. In every dose cohort, peripheral blood was drawn for TCR sequencing at baseline, cycle 4 day 1, and cycle 7 day 1. Samples were obtained from an open-label, multicenter, first-in-human phase I dose-escalation trial of ivuxolimab. The trial enrolled adults with locally advanced or metastatic head and neck squamous cell, hepatocellular, melanoma or renal cell carcinoma. CD4+ and CD8+ T cells were sorted separately from peripheral blood before TCR sequencing.

To note about this clone: The specificity of this receptor is unknown. No quality values exist for individual bases; no much larger clone is one base distant.

Here the sequenced sample was CD4+ or CD8+ T cells sorted from blood, taken in a trial of the OX40 agonist ivuxolimab. The origin of this receptor is an adult with an advanced solid tumor such as melanoma, head and neck, liver or kidney cancer.

In nucleotides, the sequence is TGTGCCAGCAGCTTCCCCCCAAGCGAGGAGACCCAGTACTTC. This gives the protein CASSFPPSEETQYF. The rearrangement joined TRBV5-4 to TRBJ2-5, with no confidently assigned D gene. The CDR3, cysteine through phenylalanine, is 14 amino acids long. The read is trimmed to its CDR3 DNA, 42 bases read in frame from base 1. From the germline V gene (reference sequence), CDR1 is SGHNT and CDR2 is YYREEE. V is shortened by 2 bases, J by 5 bases, and the region joining them spans 13 bases.